This TCR beta chain emerged from a study of patients and donors after allogeneic stem cell transplantation. TCRdb used MiXCR to reprocess the RT-PCR reads, holding one entry per CDR3 protein. This sample has approximately 200,000 distinct CDR3 sequences, with roughly two fifths found just once. Sequenced material: blood, either unsorted or a sorted T cell fraction (not recorded which). This TCR was sampled from a human donor who was either an allogeneic HSCT recipient or a stem cell or donor lymphocyte infusion donor (not recorded which). It is not recorded whose cells these are; they may come from a transplant donor.

The CDR3 DNA follows: TGCGCCAGCAGCCAAGCACAGTCGAGCTCCTACAATGAGCAGTTCTTC. Encoded protein: CASSQAQSSSYNEQFF. The J gene is TRBJ2-1, the V gene TRBV4-3; D is uncertain. V was pared by 1 base and J by 0 bases, with 10 bases between. The CDR3 totals 16 residues. Per germline, CDR1 LGHNA and CDR2 YSLEER.